This T cell receptor (beta chain) appears in the sequencing data of a study of CD8 T cells in ankylosing spondylitis. This clonotype has a count of ten or more. Its antigen is unidentified. Study-wide results and limits: CD8+ cells made up the disease-linked clones, which were relatively rare in peripheral blood. What appeared characteristic of ankylosing spondylitis blood was a TCR beta motif of eight highly homologous variants.

For TCR beta, libraries came from quantitative 5'-RACE with molecular barcodes. TCRdb called the 5' RACE reads again in MiXCR, with one record for every CDR3 protein. The sample has some 220,000 distinct CDR3 sequences; approximately 7.4% are singletons. This CDR3 is 14 amino acids long. V lost 1 base, J lost 8 bases, and 12 bases lay in between. Sequencing was done on a sample of blood, either unsorted or a sorted T cell fraction (not recorded which). This TCR was recovered from a male donor with ankylosing spondylitis. The rearrangement joins TRBV12-3 or TRBV12-4 to TRBJ2-1; perhaps TRBD2 as D (6 bases). Here the CDR3 reads CASSLGGGSHEQFF. In DNA, the CDR3 is TGTGCCAGCAGTTTAGGGGGAGGTAGCCATGAGCAGTTCTTC.